The 25 T cell receptor beta chains reported below all come from one sample, sequenced in a study of blood T cell repertoires in COVID-19. Sequenced by immunoSEQ multiplex PCR; TCRdb stores in-frame clones only, minus some. Of around 300,000 clones listed, more than 80% are singletons. Sequencing used peripheral blood. These receptor sequences come from a woman aged 40-49 years with acute or convalescent COVID-19.

The chain joins TRBV9 to TRBJ2-2; 9 bases match TRBD2. Germline trimming cut 7 bases from V and 3 bases from J; bases unmatched to any gene: 10. The germline gives CDR1 SGDLS, CDR2 YYNGEE. This CDR3 spans 16 amino acids. The CDR3 DNA reads TGTGCCAGCTCTTCCGCGGGGGGGCCTTACACCGGGGAGCTGTTTTTT. It yields the protein CASSSAGGPYTGELFF.

V and J are TRBV6-4 and TRBJ2-1; tentative D call: TRBD1 (5 bases). The CDR3 has 15 amino acids. V was pared by 4 bases and J by 7 bases, with 17 bases between. CDR1 and CDR2 from the germline V gene are MRHNA and SNTAGT. The CDR3 sequence: CASSVWERGPNEQFF. As DNA, the CDR3 is TGTGCCAGCAGTGTTTGGGAAAGGGGTCCAAATGAGCAGTTCTTC.

The chain links TRBV6-5 to TRBJ1-3; 9 bases map to TRBD1. V lost 0 bases, J lost 2 bases, and 2 bases stayed unmatched. The CDR3 runs 16 residues. Germline assignment: CDR1 MNHEY and CDR2 SVGAGI. The CDR3 loop reads CASSYSGQGPGNTIYF. The CDR3 DNA follows: TGTGCCAGCAGTTACTCGGGACAGGGCCCTGGAAACACCATATATTTT.

This clone was seen only once. J is TRBJ1-1 and V is TRBV5-6; D is uncertain. The CDR3 length is 13 residues. The V end lost 0 bases, the J end lost 2 bases, and 5 bases lay between the germline ends. Germline V lookup: CDR1 SGHDT, CDR2 YYEEEE. CDR3 region: CASSLDINTEAFF. DNA for the CDR3: TGTGCCAGCAGCTTGGACATTAACACTGAAGCTTTCTTT.

V usage is TRBV19 and J usage is TRBJ1-1; maybe TRBD1 (6 bases). With 3 bases removed from V and 6 bases from J, the gap between germline ends came to 11 bases. Germline CDR1 LNHDA, CDR2 SQIVND (reference sequence). This CDR3 spans 13 amino acids. CDR3 DNA sequence: TGTGCCAGTAGTATTAGCAGGGGAGCTGAAGCTTTCTTT. Translation gives CASSISRGAEAFF.

This chain connects TRBV29-1 to TRBJ1-4; D gene uncertain. Trimming cost V 7 bases and J 5 bases, with 17 bases left between them. Germline CDR1 is SQVTM and CDR2 is ANQGSEA. The length of the CDR3 is 14 residues. In DNA form, the CDR3 reads TGCAGCGCCTCACTCAGACAAATAAATGAAAAACTGTTTTTT. This translates into CSASLRQINEKLFF.

In its sample, this clone was seen once. The chain combines TRBV24-1 with TRBJ1-1; 8 nucleotides match TRBD1. Looked up from germline, CDR1 is KGHDR and CDR2 is SFDVKD. V gave up 4 bases and J gave up 6 bases; unmatched junction bases: 3. CDR3 length: 13 amino acids. CDR3 region: CATSDLQGAEAFF. The DNA of the CDR3 is TGTGCCACCAGTGACCTACAGGGGGCTGAAGCTTTCTTT.

This chain links TRBV7-3 with TRBJ2-5; 9 positions match TRBD1. Looked up from germline, CDR1 is SGHTA and CDR2 is FQGTGA. This CDR3 is 15 amino acids long. V lost 1 base to trimming and J lost 3 bases; unmatched junction nucleotides: 3. CDR3 residues: CASSLMGTGKETQYF. The DNA for the CDR3 is TGTGCCAGCAGCTTAATGGGGACAGGGAAAGAGACCCAGTACTTC.

The V gene is TRBV2, the J gene TRBJ2-3; D not resolved. The germline gives CDR1 SNHLY, CDR2 FYNNEI. Trimming shortened V by 3 bases and J by 2 bases, and 6 bases separated the two germline ends. The CDR3 consists of 13 residues. CDR3 coding DNA: TGTGCCAGCAGTGACAGACACACAGATACGCAGTATTTT. It encodes CASSDRHTDTQYF.

V gene TRBV11-2 combines with J gene TRBJ1-6; D unclear. Germline assignment: CDR1 SGHAT and CDR2 FQNNGV. CDR3 size: 13 residues. The V and J ends lost 1 base and 14 bases respectively, with 12 bases between them. The CDR3 DNA follows: TGTGCCAGCAGCTTAGGCTCGCACGAGGCCCTCCACTTT. It codes for CASSLGSHEALHF. Full variable domain (rest looked up from reference TRBV11-2 and TRBJ1-6): EAGVAQSPRYKIIEKRQSVAFWCNPISGHATLYWYQQILGQGPKLLIQFQNNGVVDDSQLPKDRFSAERLKGVDSTLKIQPAKLEDSAVYLCASSLGSHEALHFGNGTRLTVT.

This clone has a single count. This rearrangement joins TRBV6-1 to TRBJ1-1; D gene ambiguous. There are 14 residues in the CDR3. The germline CDR1 and CDR2 sequences are MNHNS and SASEGT. The V end lost 3 bases, the J end lost 1 base, and 9 bases lay between the germline ends. This chain's CDR3 is CASSEGSSNTEAFF. The CDR3 nucleotides read TGTGCCAGCAGTGAGGGCAGTTCGAACACTGAAGCTTTCTTT.

The rearrangement joins TRBV11-3 to TRBJ2-1, with 9 bases lining up with TRBD2. The CDR3 is 12 residues long. V shed 2 bases, J shed 14 bases, and the junction held 4 bases outside the gene matches. Germline V gene lookup returns CDR1 SGHNT and CDR2 YENEEA. The CDR3 loop is CASSLSGGYKFF. As DNA, the CDR3 is TGTGCCAGCAGCTTAAGCGGGGGGTATAAGTTCTTC.

The chain is built from TRBV9 and TRBJ2-3, with D unclear. V lost 6 bases and J lost 4, with 12 bases in between. This CDR3 is built from 13 residues. Per the germline V gene, CDR1 is SGDLS and CDR2 is YYNGEE. The CDR3 DNA is TGTGCCAGCAACTCACTTAGCCCAGATACGCAGTATTTT. This encodes CASNSLSPDTQYF.

The chain uses TRBV2 and TRBJ1-1; D is perhaps TRBD1 (5 bases). The CDR3 runs 14 residues. Germline CDR1 SNHLY, CDR2 FYNNEI. V was pared by 4 bases and J by 1 base, with 10 bases between. The CDR3 region is CASSVQGGNTEAFF. The CDR3 DNA sequence: TGTGCCAGCAGTGTTCAGGGTGGGAACACTGAAGCTTTCTTT.

The chain carries TRBV12-3 or TRBV12-4 and TRBJ1-5; D unresolved. The CDR3 runs 13 residues. Trimming took off 2 bases at V and 7 bases at J, with 9 bases between the two ends. CDR3 in DNA: TGTGCCAGCAGTTTAACGGGAGACCAGCCCCAGCATTTT. Translation gives CASSLTGDQPQHF.

The V and J genes are TRBV6-7 and TRBJ2-2; possible D gene TRBD1, 5 bases. TRBV6-7 is recorded as an ORF, its role being uncertain. CDR3 length: 12 amino acids. With 2 bases removed from V and 11 bases from J, the gap between germline ends came to 9 bases. CDR3 in DNA: TGTGCCAGCAGTTACGGCAGGGAAGAGCTGTTTTTT. Translating it yields CASSYGREELFF.

The genes are TRBV18 and TRBJ1-1; D possibly corresponds to TRBD1 (5 bases). The germline gives CDR1 KGHSH, CDR2 LQKENI. V lost 3 bases and J lost 4, with 15 bases in between. The CDR3 loop spans 15 amino acids. CDR3 sequence reads: CASSPSVQGTTEAFF. DNA for the CDR3: TGTGCCAGCTCACCCTCGGTCCAGGGAACCACTGAAGCTTTCTTT.

The genes are TRBV6-5 and TRBJ1-2; possible D gene TRBD1, 6 bases. The CDR3 has 11 amino acids. V gave up 11 bases and J gave up 4 bases, with 11 bases separating them. Germline lookup yields CDR1 MNHEY and CDR2 SVGAGI. The CDR3 DNA is TGTGCCTGCGGGGGGCGCTATGGCTACACCTTC. Protein sequence: CACGGRYGYTF.

The chain joins TRBV29-1 to TRBJ1-1; D might be TRBD1 (6 bases). The V and J ends lost 8 bases and 1 base respectively, with 11 bases between them. The germline V gene encodes CDR1 SQVTM and CDR2 ANQGSEA. The CDR3 sequence is 12 residues long. CDR3 sequence reads: CSFKGQNTEAFF. CDR3 bases: TGCAGCTTTAAGGGACAGAACACTGAAGCTTTCTTT. The whole variable domain, remainder taken from reference TRBV29-1 and TRBJ1-1, is SAVISQKPSRDICQRGTSLTIQCQVDSQVTMMFWYRQQPGQSLTLIATANQGSEATYESGFVIDKFPISRPNLTFSTLTVSNMSPEDSSIYLCSFKGQNTEAFFGQGTRLTVV.

Here the CDR3 DNA reads TGTGCCAGCAGCGTTTCGACTAGCGAGACGCAGTATTTT. This sequence encodes CASSVSTSETQYF. The chain carries TRBV7-8 and TRBJ2-3, with TRBD2 matching 8 bases. The length of the CDR3 is 13 residues. J was trimmed by 9 bases and V by 5 bases; bases with no gene match: 7. Germline CDR1 is SGHVS and CDR2 is FQNEAQ.

This chain links TRBV29-1 with TRBJ1-2; D gene uncertain. This CDR3 has 11 residues. The germline gives CDR1 SQVTM, CDR2 ANQGSEA. V lost 5 bases and J lost 1, with 5 bases in between. CDR3 bases: TGCAGCGTTCGCGGTAACTATGGCTACACCTTC. It specifies CSVRGNYGYTF.

The J gene is TRBJ1-2, the V gene TRBV9; the match to TRBD1 covers 8 bases. CDR1 is SGDLS, CDR2 YYNGEE, per germline. This CDR3 is built from 12 residues. The V segment lost 6 bases and the J segment 8 bases; nucleotides outside the gene matches: 6. The CDR3 is CASNDRGFGYTF. The CDR3 nucleotides are TGTGCCAGCAACGACAGGGGCTTCGGCTACACCTTC.

The chain employs TRBV3-1 (or the pseudogene TRBV3-2) and TRBJ1-2, with a weak D call TRBD1 (6 bases). Germline CDR1 and CDR2: LGHDT and YNNKEL (reference sequence). The length of the CDR3 is 17 residues. V lost 1 base to trimming and J lost 0 bases, with 15 bases between them. The CDR3 nucleotides read TGTGCCAGCAGCCAAGTTGGAGAACAGGGAGCTAACTATGGCTACACCTTC. Protein sequence: CASSQVGEQGANYGYTF.

The rearrangement joins TRBV19 to TRBJ1-2; perhaps TRBD1 as D (5 bases). With 5 bases removed from V and 8 bases from J, the gap between germline ends came to 15 bases. From germline, CDR1 is LNHDA and CDR2 SQIVND (reference sequence). The CDR3 sequence is 13 residues long. The CDR3, as DNA: TGTGCCAGTAGTTTGGCAGGGAGGGGCGGCTACACCTTC. Protein product: CASSLAGRGGYTF.

In regard to this clone: Distinct nucleotide sequences in the sample also encode this CDR3. The chain has TRBV2 and TRBJ2-5; 8 nucleotides align to TRBD2. The CDR3 is made up of 14 amino acids. Germline V CDR1 and CDR2: SNHLY, FYNNEI. V trimming: 5 bases; J trimming: 5 bases; junction bases outside the gene matches: 7. The CDR3 DNA reads as TGTGCCAGCAGTCTTCGGGGGGGCCTGGAGACCCAGTACTTC. Translation: CASSLRGGLETQYF. Full variable domain (outside the CDR3, taken from reference TRBV2 and TRBJ2-5): EPEVTQTPSHQVTQMGQEVILRCVPISNHLYFYWYRQILGQKVEFLVSFYNNEISEKSEIFDDQFSVERPDGSNFTLKIRSTKLEDSAMYFCASSLRGGLETQYFGPGTRLLVL.